The entry below gives a single T cell receptor (beta chain) sequence along with its context. The antigen is undetermined. This entry belongs to a study of T cell responses to AZD1222 COVID-19 vaccine. Study details: It was second doses at about 4 or about 12 weeks that were pooled.

Study conclusions and caveats: Repertoire sampling happened only post peak T cell response.

Using immunoSEQ multiplex PCR, the repertoire was profiled, and TCRdb retains in-frame clones only, with some absent. Altogether 120,000 to 150,000 clones are present, around nine tenths being singletons, with the ten largest covering less than 5.5%. Sequenced here: peripheral blood, sampled on day 0 of AZD1222 vaccination. The origin of this receptor is an adult in good health.

CDR3 in amino acids: CASSLGQAANYGYTF. The CDR3 DNA follows: TGTGCCAGCAGCTTGGGTCAGGCAGCTAACTATGGCTACACCTTC. This sequence joins TRBV5-4 and TRBJ1-2, with no clear D. The CDR3 extends over 15 amino acids. V lost 0 bases and J 0 bases, leaving 9 bases between the germline ends. CDR1 is SGHNT, CDR2 YYREEE, per germline (reference sequence).